The subject of this entry is one TCR beta chain. Its antigen remains unidentified. The ends were cut back, 8 bases at V and 6 bases at J, with 10 bases in the middle. In germline, CDR1 is SNHLY, CDR2 FYNNEI. The CDR3 length is 11 residues. This specimen belongs to a study of T cell repertoires in cytomegalovirus infection. Overall study: Public TCR beta signatures provided an indication of both CMV infection and a matching HLA type.

Study-level results: Pooled public TCR beta family frequency picked out CMV carriers with the relevant HLA. CMV-specific TCR beta clonotypes restricted by HLA-C were the ones dominating the ex vivo response.

TCRdb used MiXCR to reprocess the reads, holding one entry per CDR3 protein. The sample includes 570,000 or so distinct CDR3 sequences, around two fifths of them seen just once. This sequence joins TRBV2 and TRBJ1-1; D gene unclear. The origin of this receptor is a human donor in good health (CMV status not recorded). Some clones in this sample may be carry-over from other donors' samples. Sequenced material: cultured PBMCs, taken from culture after CMV antigen stimulation. The chain's CDR3 is CASHGTAEAFF. The CDR3 DNA reads as TGTGCCAGCCACGGTACTGCTGAAGCTTTCTTT.